Below are 32 T cell receptor beta chains sequenced from a single sample in a study of cytomegalovirus exposure and HLA in healthy donors (dated by TCRdb to 2017 to 2019). Library preparation employed the immunoSEQ multiplex PCR assay. TCRdb holds this immuneACCESS table with in-frame rearrangements only. Some clones are missing; in checked studies, unresolved V genes explain under half, and the rest has no known cause. This sample has 280,000 or so clones in its table, and approximately 90% of those were observed once. The ten largest clones capture approximately 0.94% of the sample. Specimen: PBMCs. Receptor source: a woman between 18 and 29 years old in good health and CMV-seronegative.

CDR3 DNA sequence: TGCGCCAGCAGCTCTGGCGGGGAGTACAATGAGCAGTTCTTC. This codes for CASSSGGEYNEQFF. The chain employs TRBV5-1 and TRBJ2-1; weak D call: TRBD2 (6 bases). The CDR3 contains 14 residues. Looked up from germline, CDR1 is SGHRS and CDR2 is YFSETQ. V was cut by 3 bases and J by 4 bases, with 11 bases left in between.

The chain couples TRBV5-6 to TRBJ1-1; 7 bases are a match to TRBD1. V was clipped by 4 bases and J by 6 bases; unmatched bases: 9. The germline V gene encodes CDR1 SGHDT and CDR2 YYEEEE. The CDR3 loop spans 14 amino acids. DNA of the CDR3: TGTGCCAGCAGCGTAAGGGGGCTTGGGTCTGAAGCTTTCTTT. It yields the protein CASSVRGLGSEAFF. The variable domain in full, completed from reference TRBV5-6 and TRBJ1-1, reads DAGVTQSPTHLIKTRGQQVTLRCSPKSGHDTVSWYQQALGQGPQFIFQYYEEEERQRGNFPDRFSGHQFPNYSSELNVNALLLGDSALYLCASSVRGLGSEAFFGQGTRLTVV.

V is TRBV28 and J is TRBJ2-7; a possible D gene is TRBD1 (5 bases). The CDR3 is 13 amino acids. The V and J ends lost 5 bases and 0 bases respectively, with 8 bases between them. The germline CDR1 and CDR2 sequences are MDHEN and SYDVKM. In DNA form, the CDR3 reads TGTGCCAGCAGTGACCAGGGCTCCTACGAGCAGTACTTC. This sequence encodes CASSDQGSYEQYF.

The V call is TRBV11-2, the J call TRBJ2-7, with D possibly matching TRBD2 (5 bases). CDR1 and CDR2 (germline): SGHAT, FQNNGV. The V end was cut by 5 bases, the J end by 4 bases, with 24 bases between. The CDR3 is 17 residues long. The CDR3 DNA reads as TGTGCCAGCAGCCCTGGATCCGGGAAGCCCGATTATTACGAGCAGTACTTC. Amino acids: CASSPGSGKPDYYEQYF.

Concerning this clone: In the same sample, other DNA sequences code for this CDR3. The chain uses TRBV6-5 and TRBJ1-1; D not certain. The length of the CDR3 is 15 residues. V was pared by 0 bases and J by 5 bases, with 13 bases between. Germline CDR1 reads MNHEY; CDR2 reads SVGAGI. CDR3 DNA sequence: TGTGCCAGCAGTTACTCGACGGGAGTCGGGACTGAAGCTTTCTTT. Translating gives CASSYSTGVGTEAFF.

The chain has TRBV15 and TRBJ1-1, with a possible D match to TRBD1 (5 bases). Trimming shortened V by 1 base and J by 0 bases, and 12 bases separated the two germline ends. The germline V gene encodes CDR1 LNHNV and CDR2 YYDKDF (reference sequence). The CDR3 spans 16 residues. The CDR3 sequence is CATSRVGGMMNTEAFF. In nucleotides, the CDR3 is TGTGCCACCAGCAGAGTGGGGGGGATGATGAACACTGAAGCTTTCTTT. The full variable domain, in which reference TRBV15 and TRBJ1-1 provide the parts outside the CDR3, is DAMVIQNPRYQVTQFGKPVTLSCSQTLNHNVMYWYQQKSSQAPKLLFHYYDKDFNNEADTPDNFQSRRPNTSFCFLDIRSPGLGDTAMYLCATSRVGGMMNTEAFFGQGTRLTVV.

The chain carries TRBV13 and TRBJ2-2; D is undetermined. CDR3 length equals 13 residues. Trimming took off 5 bases at V and 5 bases at J, with 9 bases between the two ends. CDR1 PRHDT and CDR2 FYEKMQ come from the germline V gene (reference sequence). DNA for the CDR3: TGTGCCAGCAGCCTCTTATTAACCGGGGAGCTGTTTTTT. This sequence encodes CASSLLLTGELFF.

This chain uses TRBV27 with TRBJ2-1; no definite D call. CDR1 is MNHEY and CDR2 is SMNVEV in the germline V gene (reference sequence). CDR3 size: 15 residues. The V end was cut by 4 bases, the J end by 0 bases, with 10 bases between. The CDR3 here is CASSWAVSSYNEQFF. The CDR3, as DNA: TGTGCCAGCAGTTGGGCCGTGAGCTCCTACAATGAGCAGTTCTTC.

The V gene is TRBV5-1, the J gene TRBJ2-7; TRBD1 agrees at 9 bases. Trimming removed 5 bases from V and 1 base from J; junction bases left unmatched: 4. This CDR3 has 14 residues. The germline CDR1 and CDR2 sequences are SGHRS and YFSETQ. The CDR3 bases are TGCGCCAGCAGTGCAGGGACAGGGTCCTACGAGCAGTACTTC. Its protein product is CASSAGTGSYEQYF.

V and J are TRBV5-1 and TRBJ2-7; 9 bases align to TRBD1. The CDR3 extends over 13 amino acids. Germline assignment: CDR1 SGHRS and CDR2 YFSETQ. V gave up 0 bases and J gave up 12 bases; unmatched junction bases: 7. CDR3 sequence: CASSLERQGETYF. In nucleotides, the CDR3 is TGCGCCAGCAGCTTGGAAAGACAGGGGGAGACGTACTTC.

The chain employs TRBV7-2 and TRBJ2-5; the D is unclear. The CDR3 consists of 14 residues. Germline values: CDR1 SGHTA, CDR2 FQGNSA. Trimming left V 2 bases short and J 1 base short, with 8 bases between. CDR3 coding DNA: TGTGCCAGCAGCTTACCAGCTAGCCAAGAGACCCAGTACTTC. This codes for CASSLPASQETQYF.

The rearrangement links TRBV4-1 to TRBJ1-4; TRBD1 matches 8 bases. This CDR3 comprises 16 residues. Germline V CDR1 and CDR2: MGHRA, YSYEKL. Unmatched junction bases numbered 5, after V lost 1 base and J lost 4 bases. CDR3 loop: CASSQGQGLNNEKLFF. CDR3 DNA sequence: TGCGCCAGCAGCCAAGGACAGGGGCTAAATAATGAAAAACTGTTTTTT.

The chain joins TRBV28 to TRBJ1-5; D unresolved. V was clipped by 6 bases and J by 8 bases, with 11 bases between them. This CDR3 spans 12 amino acids. CDR1 is MDHEN and CDR2 is SYDVKM in the germline V gene. The CDR3, as DNA: TGTGCCAGCAGCCCTTCCCTAAAGCCCCAGCATTTT. It yields the protein CASSPSLKPQHF. Variable domain in full (rest from reference TRBV28 and TRBJ1-5): DVKVTQSSRYLVKRTGEKVFLECVQDMDHENMFWYRQDPGLGLRLIYFSYDVKMKEKGDIPEGYSVSREKKERFSLILESASTNQTSMYLCASSPSLKPQHFGDGTRLSIL.

This clone has just one count. The chain recombines TRBV25-1 with TRBJ1-2, with 7 bases identical to TRBD1. CDR3 length: 14 residues. V lost 4 bases and J lost 4; bases outside the gene matches: 6. Germline V gene lookup returns CDR1 MGHDK and CDR2 SYGVNS. The DNA for the CDR3 is TGTGCCAGCAGTGCAGGGGGTCACGGCTATGGCTACACCTTC. Protein product: CASSAGGHGYGYTF.

The chain has TRBV30 and TRBJ2-2, with unresolved D. The CDR3 length is 12 residues. The V gene's germline CDR1 is GTSNPN and CDR2 SVGIG (reference sequence). V shed 2 bases and J shed 6 bases, with 7 bases lying between them. CDR3 region: CAWSSVAGELFF. The DNA for the CDR3 is TGTGCCTGGAGTAGCGTGGCCGGGGAGCTGTTTTTT.

J is TRBJ2-7 and V is TRBV10-1; 10 bases align to TRBD1. The germline gives CDR1 WNHNN, CDR2 SYGVQD (reference sequence). Germline trimming cut 3 bases from V and 5 bases from J; bases unmatched to any gene: 7. This CDR3 contains 15 residues. CDR3 loop: CASSEMGQGQNEQYF. DNA of the CDR3: TGCGCCAGCAGTGAAATGGGACAGGGGCAGAACGAGCAGTACTTC.

The chain uses TRBV10-2 and TRBJ2-7; TRBD2 agrees at 9 bases. V shed 8 bases, J shed 3 bases, and the junction held 8 bases outside the gene matches. Looked up from germline, CDR1 is WSHSY and CDR2 is SAAADI. The CDR3 spans 14 residues. CDR3 in amino acids: CASARRREGYEQYF. The CDR3 coding sequence is TGCGCCAGCGCCCGCCGGCGGGAGGGCTACGAGCAGTACTTC.

This clone was seen just once. The CDR3 region has the DNA TGTGCCAGCAACCAGGTGGCAGCAACTAATGAAAAACTGTTTTTT. Protein: CASNQVAATNEKLFF. The gene calls are TRBV2 and TRBJ1-4; no firm D call. V was clipped by 7 bases and J by 0 bases, with 12 bases between them. The germline V gene has CDR1 SNHLY and CDR2 FYNNEI. The CDR3 loop spans 15 amino acids. The full variable domain, rest sourced from reference TRBV2 and TRBJ1-4, is EPEVTQTPSHQVTQMGQEVILRCVPISNHLYFYWYRQILGQKVEFLVSFYNNEISEKSEIFDDQFSVERPDGSNFTLKIRSTKLEDSAMYFCASNQVAATNEKLFFGSGTQLSVL.

The J gene is TRBJ2-3, the V gene TRBV4-1; maybe TRBD1 (6 bases). The V gene's germline CDR1 is MGHRA and CDR2 YSYEKL. The length of the CDR3 is 13 residues. Trimming removed 6 bases at V and 5 bases at J, with 12 bases between. CDR3: CASSTGLEDTQYF. Here the CDR3 DNA reads TGCGCCAGCAGTACAGGGTTGGAAGATACGCAGTATTTT.

The chain carries TRBV9 and TRBJ1-2, with TRBD1 identical over 7 bases. Germline CDR1 and CDR2: SGDLS and YYNGEE. V shed 5 bases, J shed 4 bases, and the junction held 14 bases outside the gene matches. The CDR3 is 16 amino acids. The CDR3 spells CASSEGARQTFYGYTF. The CDR3 bases are TGTGCCAGCAGTGAGGGGGCCCGACAGACCTTCTATGGCTACACCTTC.

The chain carries TRBV19 and TRBJ1-5; D is perhaps TRBD1 (5 bases). This CDR3 has 14 residues. Trimming pared 5 bases from V and 6 bases from J, leaving 14 bases between. From germline, CDR1 is LNHDA and CDR2 SQIVND (reference sequence). The CDR3 sequence: CASSLRQQRQPQHF. The CDR3, as DNA: TGTGCCAGTAGTCTCCGACAGCAGCGTCAGCCCCAGCATTTT.

The chain couples TRBV29-1 to TRBJ2-3, with a weak D call TRBD1 (5 bases). Trimming shortened V by 0 bases and J by 6 bases, and 13 bases separated the two germline ends. This CDR3 has 14 residues. CDR1 and CDR2 (germline): SQVTM, ANQGSEA. The CDR3 coding sequence is TGCAGCGTTGAAGACGTCAGGGTCATGGATACGCAGTATTTT. Amino acids: CSVEDVRVMDTQYF.

This clone appeared once. The CDR3 DNA reads TGCGCCAGCAGCTTGAATCAGGGGACTGAAGCTTTCTTT. Its protein is CASSLNQGTEAFF. The gene calls are TRBV5-1 and TRBJ1-1; D may be TRBD1 (6 bases). Trimming removed 1 base at V and 5 bases at J, with 9 bases between. Germline V gene data show CDR1 as SGHRS and CDR2 as YFSETQ. The length of the CDR3 is 13 residues. Full variable domain (missing parts from reference TRBV5-1 and TRBJ1-1): KAGVTQTPRYLIKTRGQQVTLSCSPISGHRSVSWYQQTPGQGLQFLFEYFSETQRNKGNFPGRFSGRQFSNSRSEMNVSTLELGDSALYLCASSLNQGTEAFFGQGTRLTVV.

This clone was counted a single time. V and J are TRBV28 and TRBJ1-5; D is uncertain. CDR1 MDHEN and CDR2 SYDVKM come from the germline V gene. The CDR3 contains 15 residues. Trimming shortened V by 5 bases and J by 5 bases, and 16 bases separated the two germline ends. In DNA, the CDR3 is TGTGCCAGCAGTCCGCGGGTGCGGCGGGATCAGCCCCAGCATTTT. Translation: CASSPRVRRDQPQHF.

The chain is built from TRBV5-1 and TRBJ2-1; D not certain. Germline CDR1 and CDR2: SGHRS and YFSETQ. This CDR3 contains 14 residues. V was trimmed by 0 bases and J by 5 bases, leaving 9 bases between them. CDR3 in amino acids: CASSLVWHHNEQFF. The DNA of the CDR3 is TGCGCCAGCAGCTTGGTGTGGCACCACAATGAGCAGTTCTTC.

Only one count was recorded for this clone. J is TRBJ1-3 and V is TRBV18; the match to TRBD1 covers 7 bases. The germline V gene encodes CDR1 KGHSH and CDR2 LQKENI. V was clipped by 5 bases and J by 0 bases; unmatched bases: 7. CDR3 length: 16 amino acids. CDR3 protein: CASSSQGPGSGNTIYF. Here the CDR3 DNA reads TGTGCCAGCTCATCACAGGGGCCCGGCTCTGGAAACACCATATATTTT.

This chain joins TRBV5-6 and TRBJ1-2; 11 bases are shared with TRBD1. Trimming at V came to 4 bases and at J to 8 bases, leaving 7 bases not matched to a gene. Germline values: CDR1 SGHDT, CDR2 YYEEEE. The CDR3 covers 14 residues. Here the CDR3 DNA reads TGTGCCAGCAGCCCGGAGGGACAGGGGGACGGCTACACCTTC. Its translation: CASSPEGQGDGYTF.

This chain connects TRBV6-5 to TRBJ1-3; 8 bases are a match to TRBD1. V trimming: 5 bases; J trimming: 1 base; junction bases outside the gene matches: 1. CDR1 is MNHEY, CDR2 SVGAGI, per germline. CDR3 length equals 14 residues. Written as DNA, the CDR3 is TGTGCCAGCAGTCGGACAGGGTCTGGAAACACCATATATTTT. The encoded protein is CASSRTGSGNTIYF.

The CDR3 DNA sequence: TGCGCCAGCAGCTCCCAGGACAGTACCTACGAGCAGTACTTC. It is translated as CASSSQDSTYEQYF. The chain combines TRBV5-1 with TRBJ2-7; a weak D match, TRBD1 (6 bases). The CDR3 has 14 amino acids. Per the germline V gene, CDR1 is SGHRS and CDR2 is YFSETQ. Trimming pared 3 bases from V and 2 bases from J, leaving 12 bases between.

The chain couples TRBV7-2 to TRBJ1-2, with D possibly TRBD1 on 6 matching bases. The germline CDR1 and CDR2 sequences are SGHTA and FQGNSA. The CDR3 has 14 amino acids. The V end was cut by 1 base, the J end by 5 bases, with 11 bases between. CDR3 coding DNA: TGTGCCAGCAGCTTAGGCCAGGGGAAATATGGCTACACCTTC. Residues: CASSLGQGKYGYTF.

The CDR3 nucleotides are TGTGCCAGCAGCTTAGCGGAGGGTATGGGTCAGCCCCAGCATTTT. Translating gives CASSLAEGMGQPQHF. The chain uses TRBV7-9 and TRBJ1-5; the D is unclear. CDR3 length: 15 amino acids. Trimming took off 0 bases at V and 6 bases at J, with 12 bases between the two ends. Germline-derived CDR1 and CDR2 are SEHNR and FQNEAQ (reference sequence).

V and J are TRBV10-2 and TRBJ2-1; 13 bases align to TRBD2. V shed 2 bases and J 8 bases; nucleotides not matched to a gene: 3. The CDR3 spans 15 residues. Germline CDR1 is WSHSY and CDR2 is SAAADI. The CDR3 DNA reads TGCGCCAGCAGTGAGGGACTAGCGGGAGTGGATGAGCAGTTCTTC. It codes for CASSEGLAGVDEQFF.